This TCR beta chain was profiled in a study of cytomegalovirus exposure and HLA in healthy donors. Study-level findings and limits: Sequencing likely produced, as an artifact, a cluster of highly shared sequence variants. Indistinguishable V segments, including TRBV6-2 and TRBV6-3, were excluded.

On this clone: No antigen is known for it.

The PCR made use of 60 Vbeta and 13 Jbeta primers. Method: immunoSEQ multiplex PCR; TCRdb's copy keeps in-frame clones and lacks some. The top ten hold roughly 2% of the sample, which has some 170,000 clones, over 75% seen once. V was trimmed by 4 bases and J by 11 bases, leaving 20 bases between them. This CDR3 contains 14 residues. Germline V gene data show CDR1 as LNHDA and CDR2 as SQIVND (reference sequence). The V and J genes are TRBV19 and TRBJ1-1; maybe TRBD1 (6 bases). The clonotype originates from a woman younger than 30 in good health and CMV-seronegative. The sample taken for sequencing was PBMCs. The DNA of the CDR3 is TGTGCCAGTAGTAGTACCGGGCCACTTCAGGGGGCTTTCTTT. Its translation is CASSSTGPLQGAFF.